A single sample gave rise to the 19 T cell receptor beta chains below, sequenced in a study of blood T cell repertoires in COVID-19. Only in-frame clones appear in the TCRdb table, and some are missing; sequencing was by immunoSEQ multiplex PCR. The repertoire holds 95,000 to 110,000 clones, 75% to 85% seen once, with 4.5% to 5.5% in the top ten. The sequencing sample was made of peripheral blood. These TCRs come from a man aged 55 to 70 with acute or convalescent COVID-19.

The table lists this clone with a count of one. The V gene is TRBV14, the J gene TRBJ2-3; weak D call: TRBD2 (5 bases). CDR3 length: 15 amino acids. V was cut by 5 bases and J by 4 bases, with 16 bases left in between. Germline V gene lookup returns CDR1 SGHDN and CDR2 FVKESK. The DNA of the CDR3 is TGTGCCAGCAGCTTTGGAGGCCCTATGGCAGATACGCAGTATTTT. Translation: CASSFGGPMADTQYF.

The chain couples TRBV21-1 to TRBJ2-7; the D call in the table, TRBD1, was not verified against the DNA. TRBV21-1 is noted as a pseudogene. The length of the CDR3 is 15 residues. The CDR3 DNA is TGTGCCAGCAGCACCCGGGACAGGGGGCATAACGAGCAGTACTTC. Translating gives CASSTRDRGHNEQYF.

The chain couples TRBV7-9 to TRBJ1-5, with D possibly TRBD1 on 5 matching bases. Germline CDR1 reads SEHNR; CDR2 reads FQNEAQ (reference sequence). The CDR3 length is 14 residues. Trimming took 5 bases from V and 3 from J, leaving 11 bases between them. The CDR3 protein is CASSPQGNNQPQHF. The CDR3 DNA reads TGTGCCAGCAGCCCTCAGGGAAACAATCAGCCCCAGCATTTT.

V gene TRBV6-1 combines with J gene TRBJ1-3; a weak D match, TRBD1 (6 bases). Germline-derived CDR1 and CDR2 are MNHNS and SASEGT. The CDR3 spans 14 residues. V was pared by 2 bases and J by 4 bases, with 9 bases between. CDR3 sequence (DNA): TGTGCCAGCAGTGAAAGGGGGAGAGGAAACACCATATATTTT. Protein sequence: CASSERGRGNTIYF.

This chain links TRBV6-5 with TRBJ1-2; 9 bases agree with TRBD1. The CDR3 totals 14 residues. Germline CDR1 reads MNHEY; CDR2 reads SVGAGI. The V gene end was trimmed by 4 bases and the J gene end by 4 bases; junction bases not matched to a gene: 4. The CDR3 bases are TGTGCCAGCAGTTGGGGACAGGGCTCCTATGGCTACACCTTC. This translates into CASSWGQGSYGYTF.

This chain joins TRBV5-1 and TRBJ2-5; no clear D. V was clipped by 0 bases and J by 2 bases, with 14 bases between them. This CDR3 is built from 16 residues. Germline lookup yields CDR1 SGHRS and CDR2 YFSETQ. The DNA of the CDR3 is TGCGCCAGCAGCTTGGCCCGAGACACCAGACAAGAGACCCAGTACTTC. It encodes CASSLARDTRQETQYF.

The chain combines TRBV19 with TRBJ1-2; D possibly corresponds to TRBD1 (5 bases). Germline CDR1 and CDR2: LNHDA and SQIVND (reference sequence). V was cut by 3 bases and J by 2 bases, with 10 bases left in between. CDR3 size: 14 residues. CDR3 loop: CASSMMGGNYGYTF. The CDR3 coding sequence is TGTGCCAGTAGTATGATGGGGGGGAACTATGGCTACACCTTC.

This clone turned up a few times. The chain joins TRBV30 to TRBJ1-2; TRBD1 agrees at 9 bases. The V gene's germline CDR1 is GTSNPN and CDR2 SVGIG (reference sequence). Germline trimming cut 0 bases from V and 13 bases from J; bases unmatched to any gene: 9. This CDR3 comprises 13 residues. The CDR3 loop is CAWSVGDRAVGTF. The CDR3 nucleotides read TGTGCCTGGAGTGTAGGGGACAGGGCTGTCGGCACCTTC.

The J gene is TRBJ1-6, the V gene TRBV6-5; 7 nucleotides align to TRBD1. This CDR3 is built from 14 residues. Per germline, CDR1 MNHEY and CDR2 SVGAGI. V lost 7 bases and J lost 4; bases outside the gene matches: 4. The CDR3 DNA is TGTGCCAGCAACCAGGGACAGTATAATTCACCCCTCCACTTT. This gives the protein CASNQGQYNSPLHF.

V is TRBV29-1 and J is TRBJ2-7; 12 bases match TRBD2. In germline, CDR1 is SQVTM, CDR2 ANQGSEA. The trim removed 5 bases at V and 5 bases at J, leaving 7 bases unmatched. CDR3 size: 14 residues. CDR3 sequence (DNA): TGCAGCGTTCGTCCTAGCGGGAGGGCTAACGAGCAGTACTTC. Encoded protein: CSVRPSGRANEQYF.

The chain joins TRBV27 to TRBJ2-2, with D possibly matching TRBD2 (5 bases). Trimming shortened V by 3 bases and J by 1 base, and 6 bases separated the two germline ends. CDR1 is MNHEY and CDR2 is SMNVEV in the germline V gene (reference sequence). This CDR3 has 14 amino acids. Here the CDR3 DNA reads TGTGCCAGCAGTTTCAGCGGGAACACCGGGGAGCTGTTTTTT. Translation gives CASSFSGNTGELFF.

This chain joins TRBV4-1 and TRBJ1-5, with D possibly being TRBD1 (5 bases). The CDR3 runs to 17 residues. Trimming removed 6 bases at V and 0 bases at J, with 18 bases between. Per the germline V gene, CDR1 is MGHRA and CDR2 is YSYEKL. CDR3 amino acids: CASSPGGDDYSNQPQHF. The DNA of the CDR3 is TGCGCCAGCAGTCCCGGGGGGGACGACTATAGCAATCAGCCCCAGCATTTT.

A few counts support this clone. This chain uses TRBV7-2 with TRBJ2-5; TRBD2 might be the D (6 bases). The CDR3 has 14 amino acids. Germline values: CDR1 SGHTA, CDR2 FQGNSA. V lost 4 bases and J 4 bases, leaving 13 bases between the germline ends. The chain's CDR3 is CASSSRWGVETQYF. CDR3 DNA: TGTGCCAGCAGCTCCCGTTGGGGGGTAGAGACCCAGTACTTC.

The CDR3 spells CASTTVLGTEAFF. The CDR3 nucleotides are TGTGCCAGCACGACAGTCTTGGGCACTGAAGCTTTCTTT. The V and J genes are TRBV6-5 and TRBJ1-1; possibly TRBD1 for D (5 bases). Germline CDR1 MNHEY, CDR2 SVGAGI. There are 13 residues in the CDR3. V was shortened by 7 bases and J by 4 bases, with 13 bases between the two germline ends.

The V gene is TRBV4-2, the J gene TRBJ2-3, with TRBD2 as a possible D gene (7 bases). The germline V and J ends were trimmed by 0 bases and 4 bases, with 17 bases remaining between them. The CDR3 sequence is 17 residues long. Germline CDR1 LGHNA, CDR2 YNFKEQ. CDR3 sequence (DNA): TGTGCCAGCAGCCAAGATCCGGGGGGCGCGGGACCAGATACGCAGTATTTT. It yields the protein CASSQDPGGAGPDTQYF.

The V gene is TRBV4-2, the J gene TRBJ2-1; 11 bases line up with TRBD2. This CDR3 contains 17 residues. In germline, CDR1 is LGHNA, CDR2 YNFKEQ. J was trimmed by 2 bases and V by 2 bases; bases with no gene match: 5. CDR3 sequence reads: CASSQTFSGGAYNEQFF. The CDR3 DNA sequence: TGTGCCAGCAGCCAAACGTTTAGCGGGGGGGCCTACAATGAGCAGTTCTTC.

The chain uses TRBV7-3 and TRBJ2-5; TRBD2 agrees at 8 bases. V was clipped by 3 bases and J by 2 bases; unmatched bases: 5. The germline V gene encodes CDR1 SGHTA and CDR2 FQGTGA. This CDR3 contains 15 residues. This CDR3 reads CASSFSGRGQETQYF. The CDR3 region has the DNA TGTGCCAGCAGCTTCAGCGGGAGAGGGCAAGAGACCCAGTACTTC.

The sample holds a few counts of this clone. The V gene is TRBV7-2, the J gene TRBJ1-1; the match to TRBD1 covers 8 bases. Unmatched junction bases numbered 4, after V lost 4 bases and J lost 3 bases. CDR3 length: 14 residues. The V gene's germline CDR1 is SGHTA and CDR2 FQGNSA. CDR3 protein: CASSSTGGHTEAFF. The CDR3 DNA follows: TGTGCCAGCAGCTCAACAGGGGGTCACACTGAAGCTTTCTTT.

The gene calls are TRBV11-2 and TRBJ1-5; unclear D gene. CDR3 length: 15 amino acids. Germline CDR1 and CDR2: SGHAT and FQNNGV. Trimming shortened V by 1 base and J by 3 bases, and 10 bases separated the two germline ends. The CDR3 reads CASSLGGWDNQPQHF. The CDR3, as DNA: TGTGCCAGCAGCTTAGGAGGGTGGGACAATCAGCCCCAGCATTTT.